Listed below are T cell receptor beta chains from one sample, sequenced in a study of T cells in Graves' hyperthyroidism and ophthalmopathy. TCRdb redid the calling of the multiplex PCR reads with MiXCR, one entry per CDR3 protein. The profile covers over 450,000 distinct CDR3 sequences, with more than 15% appearing a single time and 17% taken by the ten largest. The sequenced sample was blood. The receptors come from a woman aged 18-35 years with Graves' ophthalmopathy. The conserved cysteine and the conserved F or W are not part of the CDR3 here. Fields, in order: J gene, V gene, CDR3 protein.

J: TRBJ2-6; V: TRBV6-1; CDR3: ASRGPSGANVLT
J: TRBJ2-7; V: TRBV5-1; CDR3: ASGIATGPYEQY
J: TRBJ2-4; V: TRBV6-2/TRBV6-3; CDR3: ATGGGRTKNIQY
J: TRBJ2-5; V: TRBV28; CDR3: ASSSQGLAGGQQETQY
J: TRBJ1-1; V: TRBV6-2/TRBV6-3; CDR3: ASNLIQGALNTEAF
J: TRBJ2-7; V: TRBV6-2/TRBV6-3; CDR3: ASRREDEQY
J: TRBJ2-6; V: TRBV27; CDR3: ASSLSRTAGANVLT
J: TRBJ2-1; V: TRBV19; CDR3: ASSVPGLSQF
J: TRBJ2-3; V: TRBV19; CDR3: ASSFRTGVTDTQY
J: TRBJ2-7; V: TRBV2; CDR3: ASTRDDGYEQY
J: TRBJ2-7; V: TRBV29-1; CDR3: SVPLSGNPYEQY